The source of this T cell receptor beta chain is a study of CD8+CD57+ T cells in acquired aplastic anemia. Across the study: Yields of DNA that came from sorted CD4+ and CD8+ cells averaged roughly 3.3 ug. Study results and limitations: Patients and controls were found to share twenty-nine CD8+ CDR3 sequences.

Template material for TCR beta VDJ and CDR3 profiling consisted of genomic DNA. One entry per CDR3 protein, called by TCRdb with MiXCR from the reads. The top ten hold roughly three fifths of the sample, which has about 200,000 distinct CDR3 sequences, about 62% seen once. All patients picked for sequencing had shown, by flow cytometry, an expansion of CD8+CD57+ cells. Everyone among the patients had severe acquired aplastic anemia. In regard to this clonotype: The antigen remains unidentified.

Trimming removed 1 base from V and 5 bases from J, with 13 bases in between. The CDR3 is 14 residues long. Germline V CDR1 and CDR2: SGHRS, YFSETQ. This chain joins TRBV5-1 and TRBJ2-7; perhaps TRBD2 as D (6 bases). The source of this sequence is a human donor with aplastic anemia. Sequencing was carried out using sorted CD4+, CD8+, or CD8+CD57+ T cells (not recorded which) from PBMCs. CDR3 nucleotide sequence: TGCGCCAGCAGCTTGACTGGGGACTGGAACGAGCAGTACTTC. Encoded protein: CASSLTGDWNEQYF.